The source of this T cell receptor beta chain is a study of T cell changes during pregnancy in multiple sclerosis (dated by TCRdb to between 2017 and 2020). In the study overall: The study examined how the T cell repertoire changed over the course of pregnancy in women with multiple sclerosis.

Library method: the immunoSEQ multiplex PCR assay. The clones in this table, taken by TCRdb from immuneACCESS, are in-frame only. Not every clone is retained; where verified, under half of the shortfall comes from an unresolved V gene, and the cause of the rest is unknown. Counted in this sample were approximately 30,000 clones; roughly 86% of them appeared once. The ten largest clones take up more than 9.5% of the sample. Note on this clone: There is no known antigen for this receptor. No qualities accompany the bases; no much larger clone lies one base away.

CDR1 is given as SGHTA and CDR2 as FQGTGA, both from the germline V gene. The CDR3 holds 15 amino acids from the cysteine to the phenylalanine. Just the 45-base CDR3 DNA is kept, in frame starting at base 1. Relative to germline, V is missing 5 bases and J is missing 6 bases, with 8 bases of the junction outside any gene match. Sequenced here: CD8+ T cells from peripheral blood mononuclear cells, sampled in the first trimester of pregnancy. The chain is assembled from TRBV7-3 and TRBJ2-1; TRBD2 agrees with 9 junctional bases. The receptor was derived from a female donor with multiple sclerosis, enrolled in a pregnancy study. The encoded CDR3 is CASSDSGGLLNEQFF. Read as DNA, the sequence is TGTGCCAGCAGCGACAGCGGGGGGTTGCTCAATGAGCAGTTCTTC.